Listed below are T cell receptor beta chains from one sample, sequenced in a study of monozygotic twins with inflammatory bowel disease. From the 5' RACE reads, TCRdb lists one entry per CDR3 protein and no DNA. The listing records fewer than 450,000 distinct CDR3 sequences. Sequencing was done on a sample of blood. The receptors shown here come from a human donor with ulcerative colitis or Crohn's disease, or a healthy co-twin of an affected twin (not recorded which). Both conserved end residues are part of each CDR3.

CDR3 length: 15
V gene: TRBV6-5
J gene: TRBJ2-3
CDR3 protein: CASSYSGGGPDTQYF

CDR3 length: 14
V gene: TRBV6-5
J gene: TRBJ1-2
CDR3 protein: CASSYSDRGYGYTF

CDR3 length: 20
V gene: TRBV3-1
J gene: TRBJ2-6
CDR3 protein: CASSQDPVRASNSGANVLTF

CDR3 length: 15
V gene: TRBV6-5
J gene: TRBJ2-3
CDR3 protein: CASTLLAGGSDTQYF

CDR3 length: 17
V gene: TRBV25-1
J gene: TRBJ2-5
CDR3 protein: CASSEGGTSGGVETQYF

CDR3 length: 13
V gene: TRBV3-1
J gene: TRBJ2-3
CDR3 protein: CASRPTSTDTQYF

CDR3 length: 18
V gene: TRBV10-2
J gene: TRBJ2-2
CDR3 protein: CASIAISLSGGAAGELFF

CDR3 length: 15
V gene: TRBV5-1
J gene: TRBJ2-3
CDR3 protein: CASSHGTGNTDTQYF

CDR3 length: 15
V gene: TRBV6-2/TRBV6-3
J gene: TRBJ1-4
CDR3 protein: CATLTARSTNEKLFF

CDR3 length: 15
V gene: TRBV20-1
J gene: TRBJ1-5
CDR3 protein: CSARDSGVGNQPQHF

CDR3 length: 13
V gene: TRBV20-1
J gene: TRBJ1-3
CDR3 protein: CSATPGAGNTIYF

CDR3 length: 17
V gene: TRBV12-3/TRBV12-4
J gene: TRBJ2-1
CDR3 protein: CASSRGQGASRSHEQFF

CDR3 length: 16
V gene: TRBV5-1
J gene: TRBJ2-7
CDR3 protein: CASSLFLTGKGYEQYF

CDR3 length: 14
V gene: TRBV6-2/TRBV6-3
J gene: TRBJ2-7
CDR3 protein: CASREPGLSYEQYF

CDR3 length: 16
V gene: TRBV20-1
J gene: TRBJ1-5
CDR3 protein: CSAFPGQGDSNQPQHF

CDR3 length: 16
V gene: TRBV4-3
J gene: TRBJ1-2
CDR3 protein: CASSPGKTGEYYGYTF

CDR3 length: 15
V gene: TRBV19
J gene: TRBJ1-5
CDR3 protein: CASSMWAGGNQPQHF

CDR3 length: 15
V gene: TRBV20-1
J gene: TRBJ2-1
CDR3 protein: CSAPDRGESYNEQFF

CDR3 length: 14
V gene: TRBV7-2
J gene: TRBJ1-1
CDR3 protein: CASSSTGTALEAFF

CDR3 length: 18
V gene: TRBV28
J gene: TRBJ1-5
CDR3 protein: CASSHNGGAATINQPQHF

CDR3 length: 17
V gene: TRBV4-1
J gene: TRBJ2-1
CDR3 protein: CASSQDGAGGPYNEQFF

CDR3 length: 16
V gene: TRBV5-1
J gene: TRBJ2-3
CDR3 protein: CASSPGQGGGTDTQYF

CDR3 length: 12
V gene: TRBV20-1
J gene: TRBJ2-3
CDR3 protein: CSAGSSADTQYF

CDR3 length: 14
V gene: TRBV28
J gene: TRBJ2-1
CDR3 protein: CASSLMIGGNEQFF

CDR3 length: 16
V gene: TRBV7-2
J gene: TRBJ2-3
CDR3 protein: CASSLAPTRSTDTQYF

CDR3 length: 15
V gene: TRBV6-5
J gene: TRBJ1-4
CDR3 protein: CASSYGTGLEEKLFF

CDR3 length: 14
V gene: TRBV7-2
J gene: TRBJ2-1
CDR3 protein: CASRPTSGEGEQFF

CDR3 length: 15
V gene: TRBV7-9
J gene: TRBJ2-7
CDR3 protein: CASSPRDRPSYEQYF